This T cell receptor (beta chain) was found in a study of T cells in localized non-small cell lung cancer. Study-wide results and caveats: Heterogeneity is still possible, as just one tumor region was sequenced.

Regarding this clone: As yet, its antigen is unknown.

Germline CDR1 reads MNHNS; CDR2 reads SASEGT. The CDR3 has 16 amino acids. V lost 2 bases to trimming and J lost 2 bases, with 15 bases between them. Clones were read by immunoSEQ multiplex PCR, and TCRdb kept only the in-frame ones, dropping some. The sample has approximately 45,000 clones; about 88% are singletons. This chain connects TRBV6-1 to TRBJ1-1; weak D call: TRBD1 (5 bases). This TCR derives from a man aged 35-75 years with stage II lung adenocarcinoma. The starting material was PBMCs, obtained before any cancer treatment. CDR3 sequence: CASSESSGTENTEAFF. The CDR3 nucleotides read TGTGCCAGCAGTGAATCCTCCGGGACGGAAAACACTGAAGCTTTCTTT.